This TCR beta chain was captured by sequencing in a study of T cell changes during pregnancy in multiple sclerosis. This clone was counted a single time. V shed 8 bases and J 4 bases; nucleotides not matched to a gene: 8. This CDR3 comprises 15 residues. The germline gives CDR1 WNHNN, CDR2 SYGVQD (reference sequence). Data came from immunoSEQ multiplex PCR; TCRdb stores just in-frame clones and leaves some out. The top ten hold 3.1% of the sample, which has about 100,000 clones, around 90% seen once. Sequenced material: peripheral blood, taken in the second trimester of pregnancy. This sequence joins TRBV10-1 and TRBJ2-5; 12 bases map to TRBD1. This receptor was taken from a female donor with multiple sclerosis, enrolled in a pregnancy study. In DNA, the CDR3 is TGCGCCAGCCCCCCGGGACAGGGGGCAGGAGAGACCCAGTACTTC. Translated: CASPPGQGAGETQYF.